Listed below are T cell receptor beta chains from one sample, sequenced in a study of blood T cells in healthy people across ages. TCRdb re-called the 5' RACE reads through MiXCR, storing one row per CDR3 protein. The sample consists of 1.4 million to 1.5 million distinct CDR3 sequences, roughly 40% of them appearing once. Source material: blood. The receptors were gathered from a young woman in good health. Both conserved end residues are trimmed from each CDR3. The order of the fields is clone size, D gene, V gene, CDR3 protein. The D gene is left open where the match is weak. The listing skips clone size in some rows; elsewhere it reads once, few, many or a size class.

size: few; D: NA; V: TRBV21-1; CDR3: ASSKIWRGTTRDTQY
size: NA; D: NA; V: TRBV3-1; CDR3: ASSQLPQGGAIASPLH
size: NA; D: NA; V: TRBV5-1; CDR3: ASTLAGNNEQF
size: NA; D: TRBD1; V: TRBV28; CDR3: ASSRQGSGELF
size: NA; D: TRBD2; V: TRBV12-5; CDR3: ASGLVLGGLAGGPSYNEQF
size: NA; D: NA; V: TRBV27; CDR3: ASSLRPPHSTDTQY
size: NA; D: NA; V: TRBV7-9; CDR3: VSSPRTNYEQY
size: few; D: NA; V: TRBV5-1; CDR3: ASSLSAHTDTQY
size: NA; D: TRBD1; V: TRBV7-2; CDR3: ASSWGGQGIREQY
size: NA; D: TRBD1; V: TRBV7-9; CDR3: ASSAWTGHEQY
size: many; D: NA; V: TRBV28; CDR3: ASSRDGAYEQY
size: NA; D: TRBD2; V: TRBV10-3; CDR3: AISERLAGIYEQY
size: NA; D: NA; V: TRBV7-9; CDR3: ASRIQGTSNTEAF
size: NA; D: TRBD2; V: TRBV2; CDR3: ASRSGLAGDEQF
size: NA; D: TRBD2; V: TRBV12-3/TRBV12-4; CDR3: ASSLVTGLAGPEQY
size: NA; D: NA; V: TRBV15; CDR3: ATRSRDAYEQY
size: few; D: NA; V: TRBV29-1; CDR3: SVFSPSSYEQY
size: few; D: TRBD1; V: TRBV27; CDR3: ASRGRGRLGYT
size: NA; D: TRBD2; V: TRBV5-5; CDR3: ASSAGTSGGLNEQY
size: NA; D: TRBD1; V: TRBV27; CDR3: ASSPTGRIFEQY
size: NA; D: NA; V: TRBV24-1; CDR3: ATSDSSAGSVNEQF
size: NA; D: TRBD2; V: TRBV5-1; CDR3: ASSPQSSALRGGPYNEQY
size: NA; D: NA; V: TRBV25-1; CDR3: ASSAYRDPYEQY
size: NA; D: NA; V: TRBV15; CDR3: ATSRAASGADGYT
size: few; D: TRBD1; V: TRBV7-9; CDR3: ASSSTPRGQGNNEQF
size: NA; D: TRBD2; V: TRBV12-3/TRBV12-4; CDR3: ASREGLVNIQY
size: NA; D: NA; V: TRBV6-2/TRBV6-3; CDR3: ASKDMNTEAF
size: NA; D: NA; V: TRBV6-5; CDR3: ASSYLGINQPQH
size: NA; D: NA; V: TRBV7-9; CDR3: ASSLGGREGSNLDQPQH
size: NA; D: TRBD2; V: TRBV12-3/TRBV12-4; CDR3: ASSRSSGLSYNEQY
size: NA; D: NA; V: TRBV6-1; CDR3: ASSESVLSYEQY
size: few; D: NA; V: TRBV11-2; CDR3: ASSRYRVANEKLF
size: NA; D: NA; V: TRBV5-1; CDR3: ASSLRQAGANVLT
size: NA; D: NA; V: TRBV20-1; CDR3: SVNRQGPNSPLH
size: NA; D: NA; V: TRBV6-6; CDR3: ASSYGSGPNEQF
size: NA; D: NA; V: TRBV5-1; CDR3: ASSPWTASNYGYT
size: once; D: TRBD1; V: TRBV30; CDR3: AWSAKGTDKAF
size: few; D: NA; V: TRBV20-1; CDR3: SASRAPHRAKNIQY
size: NA; D: NA; V: TRBV3-1; CDR3: ASSLNGFTSPPY
size: NA; D: TRBD1; V: TRBV27; CDR3: ASSLYPTLQGAQTSDGYT
size: few; D: TRBD1; V: TRBV10-3; CDR3: ASGSGTGDEQF
size: NA; D: NA; V: TRBV18; CDR3: ASSPLDGMGAF
size: few; D: NA; V: TRBV27; CDR3: ASSLVSLQRYEQY
size: few; D: TRBD2; V: TRBV12-3/TRBV12-4; CDR3: ATRGGLSYEQY
size: NA; D: NA; V: TRBV28; CDR3: ASSLTQGLSNQPQH
size: NA; D: NA; V: TRBV12-3/TRBV12-4; CDR3: ASSSVLAGEQY